A selection of T cell receptor beta chains follows, all from one sample in a study of CD8+CD57+ T cells in acquired aplastic anemia. Using its own MiXCR run on the reads, TCRdb lists one record per CDR3 protein. The table records roughly 160,000 distinct CDR3 sequences, just under 65% of them present only once. Input material: sorted CD4+, CD8+, or CD8+CD57+ T cells (not recorded which) from PBMCs. The receptors were sampled from a human donor in good health. CDR3s leave out the opening cysteine and the closing phenylalanine or tryptophan. The D gene is left open where the match is weak.

cdr3_aa | d_call | v_call
ASSGKDGTDTGELF | TRBD1 | TRBV9
ASSLGTAEAF | . | TRBV7-2
ASSVGYGYT | . | TRBV9
ASSGSGRATLYYEQY | . | TRBV10-1
SAGGQAGETQY | . | TRBV20-1
ASSGSPPTYEQY | . | TRBV7-9
ASSGTGLADYNEQF | TRBD2 | TRBV9
SALLDPNEQY | . | TRBV20-1
ASSIGSPPYEQY | . | TRBV19
ASSDVGRDYGYT | . | TRBV2
ASERESPYNGQF | TRBD2 | TRBV5-6
SVEVVAGGSTGELF | TRBD2 | TRBV29-1